These 22 T cell receptor beta chains originate from one sample sequenced in a study of T cell responses to AZD1222 COVID-19 vaccine. The method was immunoSEQ multiplex PCR; TCRdb's version includes in-frame clones alone and lacks a portion of them. This sample has about 150,000 clones; roughly 85% occur once, and the top ten carry roughly 7.3%. The starting material was peripheral blood, obtained on day 0 of AZD1222 vaccination. These receptor sequences come from an adult in good health.

The chain employs TRBV18 and TRBJ1-4; D may be TRBD1 (6 bases). This CDR3 contains 16 residues. Germline values: CDR1 KGHSH, CDR2 LQKENI. The V and J ends lost 6 bases and 6 bases respectively, with 20 bases between them. Here the CDR3 DNA reads TGTGCCAGCTCCATGGGAGTGACAGGATTAGATGAAAAACTGTTTTTT. Translating it yields CASSMGVTGLDEKLFF.

This chain connects TRBV6-1 to TRBJ1-6; D call uncertain. The CDR3 is made up of 15 amino acids. Between the trimmed V and J ends, which lost 1 base and 11 bases, there was a span of 15 bases. Germline V gene sequence: CDR1 MNHNS, CDR2 SASEGT. CDR3 amino acids: CASSEVAERRAPLHF. In nucleotides, the CDR3 is TGTGCCAGCAGTGAAGTGGCAGAAAGGCGAGCACCCCTCCACTTT.

V and J are TRBV28 and TRBJ2-3; TRBD2 matches 7 bases. Unmatched junction bases numbered 9, after V lost 6 bases and J lost 3 bases. The CDR3 extends over 15 amino acids. The V gene's germline CDR1 is MDHEN and CDR2 SYDVKM. The CDR3 coding sequence is TGTGCCAGCAGGCCGCGGGGGATGGGTACAGATACGCAGTATTTT. Protein sequence: CASRPRGMGTDTQYF. The full variable domain, with the rest looked up from reference TRBV28 and TRBJ2-3, is DVKVTQSSRYLVKRTGEKVFLECVQDMDHENMFWYRQDPGLGLRLIYFSYDVKMKEKGDIPEGYSVSREKKERFSLILESASTNQTSMYLCASRPRGMGTDTQYFGPGTRLTVL.

This clone is a singleton in its sample. V gene TRBV11-3 combines with J gene TRBJ2-5; D is uncertain. V gave up 6 bases and J gave up 5 bases, with 10 bases separating them. The CDR3 length is 12 residues. Per germline, CDR1 SGHNT and CDR2 YENEEA. Here the CDR3 reads CASSPNGETQYF. CDR3 nucleotide sequence: TGTGCCAGCAGTCCAAACGGGGAGACCCAGTACTTC.

The DNA for the CDR3 is TGCGCCAGCAGCTTGCCCGGGGGCAATTCACCCCTCCACTTT. Protein sequence: CASSLPGGNSPLHF. This chain links TRBV5-1 with TRBJ1-6, with a tentative D call TRBD1 (6 bases). V lost 1 base and J 7 bases, leaving 9 bases between the germline ends. The V gene's germline CDR1 is SGHRS and CDR2 YFSETQ. The CDR3 is made up of 14 amino acids.

The J gene is TRBJ2-5, the V gene TRBV2; the D call may be TRBD1 or TRBD2 (5 bases each). The CDR3 runs to 13 residues. CDR1 and CDR2 from the germline V gene are SNHLY and FYNNEI. V lost 5 bases to trimming and J lost 2 bases, with 9 bases between them. This CDR3 reads CASSRDQQETQYF. DNA of the CDR3: TGTGCCAGCAGTCGGGACCAGCAAGAGACCCAGTACTTC.

J is TRBJ2-7 and V is TRBV4-1; D is possibly TRBD1 (6 bases). Deletions cut 2 bases from V and 2 bases from J, with 19 bases between. Germline V gives CDR1 MGHRA, CDR2 YSYEKL. The CDR3 loop spans 17 amino acids. For the CDR3, the DNA is TGCGCCAGCAGCCAAATTCTGACGGCAGGGGAGACCTACGAGCAGTACTTC. Translation: CASSQILTAGETYEQYF.

V is TRBV3-1 (or the pseudogene TRBV3-2) and J is TRBJ2-7; D is unresolved. The germline V gene has CDR1 LGHDT and CDR2 YNNKEL (reference sequence). This CDR3 has 12 amino acids. V lost 0 bases and J 9 bases, leaving 9 bases between the germline ends. The CDR3: CASSQDKYTQYF. The CDR3 nucleotides read TGTGCCAGCAGCCAAGATAAGTATACGCAGTACTTC.

This chain links TRBV6-6 with TRBJ1-2, with D possibly being TRBD1 (5 bases). From germline, CDR1 is MNHNY and CDR2 SVGAGI (reference sequence). V was cut by 5 bases and J by 0 bases, with 7 bases left in between. This CDR3 contains 13 residues. The CDR3 coding sequence is TGTGCCAGCAGTACGACAGCTAACTATGGCTACACCTTC. Translation: CASSTTANYGYTF.

The rearrangement links TRBV10-3 to TRBJ2-7, with TRBD2 matching over 11 bases. The CDR3 is 18 amino acids. The J segment lost 2 bases and the V segment lost 0 bases, leaving 9 bases of the junction unmatched. The germline CDR1 and CDR2 sequences are ENHRY and SYGVKD. The CDR3 is CAISESTSGVLGAYEQYF. For the CDR3, the DNA is TGTGCCATCAGTGAGTCGACTAGCGGGGTCCTTGGGGCCTACGAGCAGTACTTC.

The chain is built from TRBV2 and TRBJ1-1, with D possibly TRBD1 on 5 matching bases. V lost 2 bases and J 6 bases, leaving 13 bases between the germline ends. The CDR3 has 14 residues. Germline CDR1 SNHLY, CDR2 FYNNEI. The CDR3 region has the DNA TGTGCCAGCAGTGAAATGGGCAGGGCTTCTGAAGCTTTCTTT. This codes for CASSEMGRASEAFF. Variable domain in full (rest from reference TRBV2 and TRBJ1-1): EPEVTQTPSHQVTQMGQEVILRCVPISNHLYFYWYRQILGQKVEFLVSFYNNEISEKSEIFDDQFSVERPDGSNFTLKIRSTKLEDSAMYFCASSEMGRASEAFFGQGTRLTVV.

V is TRBV9 and J is TRBJ2-1, with 7 bases that match TRBD1. The germline gives CDR1 SGDLS, CDR2 YYNGEE. The V and J ends lost 4 bases and 6 bases, in that order; junction bases with no gene match: 10. This CDR3 has 15 amino acids. In DNA form, the CDR3 reads TGTGCCAGCAGCCCCAGACAGGGAATATTCAATGAGCAGTTCTTC. The encoded protein is CASSPRQGIFNEQFF. Filled out from reference TRBV9 and TRBJ2-1, the complete variable domain reads DSGVTQTPKHLITATGQRVTLRCSPRSGDLSVYWYQQSLDQGLQFLIQYYNGEERAKGNILERFSAQQFPDLHSELNLSSLELGDSALYFCASSPRQGIFNEQFFGPGTRLTVL.

V is TRBV11-3 and J is TRBJ2-7, with D possibly TRBD2 on 5 matching bases. Germline CDR1 and CDR2: SGHNT and YENEEA. Trimming left V 6 bases short and J 6 bases short, with 18 bases between. The CDR3 totals 14 residues. CDR3 in amino acids: CASRYRGSPFEQYF. CDR3 bases: TGTGCCAGCAGGTACCGGGGTAGCCCCTTCGAGCAGTACTTC.

The rearrangement uses TRBV11-2 and TRBJ1-1; D may be TRBD1 (6 bases). Germline V gene data show CDR1 as SGHAT and CDR2 as FQNNGV. The CDR3 consists of 14 residues. V lost 4 bases, J lost 1 base, and 10 bases lay in between. The CDR3 region is CASSSRGRNTEAFF. The CDR3 DNA sequence: TGTGCCAGCAGCTCCAGGGGTCGGAACACTGAAGCTTTCTTT.

The chain carries TRBV3-1 (or the pseudogene TRBV3-2) and TRBJ1-5; D is undetermined. V was cut by 4 bases and J by 0 bases, with 4 bases left in between. The CDR3 runs 13 residues. Germline V gene data show CDR1 as LGHDT and CDR2 as YNNKEL (reference sequence). The CDR3 sequence: CASSPNSNQPQHF. In DNA form, the CDR3 reads TGTGCCAGCAGCCCTAATAGCAATCAGCCCCAGCATTTT.

V is TRBV18 and J is TRBJ1-1; D gene ambiguous. In germline, CDR1 is KGHSH, CDR2 LQKENI. V dropped 0 bases and J dropped 1 base, with 9 bases sitting between them. The CDR3 is 15 amino acids. The CDR3 DNA sequence: TGTGCCAGCTCACCACCACTCGCGGAGAACACTGAAGCTTTCTTT. This codes for CASSPPLAENTEAFF. The full variable domain, rest sourced from reference TRBV18 and TRBJ1-1, is NAGVMQNPRHLVRRRGQEARLRCSPMKGHSHVYWYRQLPEEGLKFMVYLQKENIIDESGMPKERFSAEFPKEGPSILRIQQVVRGDSAAYFCASSPPLAENTEAFFGQGTRLTVV.

CDR3 DNA sequence: TGTGCCAGCAGTTATGGACTAGCGGGAGAGAATGAGCAGTTCTTC. Translation: CASSYGLAGENEQFF. This chain links TRBV7-8 with TRBJ2-1, with 13 bases fitting TRBD2. The germline V gene encodes CDR1 SGHVS and CDR2 FQNEAQ. The CDR3 spans 15 residues. The ends lost 6 bases at V and 7 bases at J; junction bases unmatched: 6.

The chain carries TRBV29-1 and TRBJ1-1; 10 nucleotides line up with TRBD1. Germline V gene sequence: CDR1 SQVTM, CDR2 ANQGSEA. This CDR3 comprises 15 residues. J gave up 0 bases and V 4 bases, and 5 bases lay outside the gene matches. Written as DNA, the CDR3 is TGCAGCGTTGGTAAAGGGACAGGGGTGAACACTGAAGCTTTCTTT. It specifies CSVGKGTGVNTEAFF.

The V gene is TRBV10-3, the J gene TRBJ2-7; 10 bases are shared with TRBD2. The germline CDR1 and CDR2 sequences are ENHRY and SYGVKD. The CDR3 totals 15 residues. V shed 7 bases and J 7 bases; nucleotides not matched to a gene: 13. The CDR3: CAITGAGGPSREQYF. The CDR3, as DNA: TGTGCCATCACCGGAGCGGGAGGGCCTTCTCGGGAGCAGTACTTC.

The chain couples TRBV28 to TRBJ2-5; perhaps D is TRBD1 or TRBD2 (5 bases each). Trimming shortened V by 7 bases and J by 3 bases, and 21 bases separated the two germline ends. The CDR3 contains 16 residues. Germline V gene sequence: CDR1 MDHEN, CDR2 SYDVKM. The CDR3 DNA is TGTGCCAGCACTCCTACGGTTGGGGGACGAGAAGAGACCCAGTACTTC. Its translation is CASTPTVGGREETQYF.

The chain employs TRBV30 and TRBJ1-2, with TRBD1 matching 8 bases. The germline V gene has CDR1 GTSNPN and CDR2 SVGIG (reference sequence). The length of the CDR3 is 13 residues. Unmatched junction bases numbered 9, after V lost 4 bases and J lost 8 bases. CDR3 in DNA: TGTGCCTGGAAATCGACAGGGGTATACGGCTACACCTTC. Translation: CAWKSTGVYGYTF.

This chain joins TRBV5-5 and TRBJ1-5; weak D call: TRBD1 (5 bases). The germline CDR1 and CDR2 sequences are SGHKS and YYEKEE (reference sequence). The CDR3 is 14 residues long. Trimming cost V 0 bases and J 7 bases, with 11 bases left between them. The CDR3 region has the DNA TGTGCCAGCAGCTTGGGGGGGTTAGCACAGCCCCAGCATTTT. Amino acid sequence: CASSLGGLAQPQHF.